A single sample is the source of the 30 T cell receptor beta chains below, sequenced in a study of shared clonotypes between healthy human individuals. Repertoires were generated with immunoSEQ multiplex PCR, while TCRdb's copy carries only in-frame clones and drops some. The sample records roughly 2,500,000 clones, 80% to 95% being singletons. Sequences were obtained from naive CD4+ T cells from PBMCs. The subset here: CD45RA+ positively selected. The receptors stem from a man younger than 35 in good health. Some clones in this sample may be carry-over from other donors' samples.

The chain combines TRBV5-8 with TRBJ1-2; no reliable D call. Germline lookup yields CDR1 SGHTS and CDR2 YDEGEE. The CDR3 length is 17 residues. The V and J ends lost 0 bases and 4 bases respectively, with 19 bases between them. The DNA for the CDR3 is TGTGCCAGCAGCTTGGCCGGGCAGCCCACATCTGGCTATGGCTACACCTTC. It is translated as CASSLAGQPTSGYGYTF.

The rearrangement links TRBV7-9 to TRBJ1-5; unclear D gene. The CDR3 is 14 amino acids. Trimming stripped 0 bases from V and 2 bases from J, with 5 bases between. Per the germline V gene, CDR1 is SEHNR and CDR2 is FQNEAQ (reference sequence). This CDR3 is CASSLALGNQPQHF. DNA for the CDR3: TGTGCCAGCAGCTTAGCCCTCGGCAATCAGCCCCAGCATTTT. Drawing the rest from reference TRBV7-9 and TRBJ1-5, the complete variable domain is DTGVSQNPRHKITKRGQNVTFRCDPISEHNRLYWYRQTLGQGPEFLTYFQNEAQLEKSRLLSDRFSAERPKGSFSTLEIQRTEQGDSAMYLCASSLALGNQPQHFGDGTRLSIL.

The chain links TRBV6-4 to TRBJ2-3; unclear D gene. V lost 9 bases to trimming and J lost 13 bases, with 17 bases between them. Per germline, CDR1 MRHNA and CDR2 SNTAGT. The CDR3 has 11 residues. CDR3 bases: TGTGCCAGAATTCGAGCTAAACTGAAGTATTTT. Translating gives CARIRAKLKYF.

The CDR3 sequence: CAWSERRGSGAYSNQPQHF. The CDR3 nucleotides are TGTGCCTGGAGTGAAAGGAGGGGCAGTGGAGCCTATAGCAATCAGCCCCAGCATTTT. The genes are TRBV30 and TRBJ1-5; D possibly corresponds to TRBD1 (5 bases). This CDR3 region has 19 residues. Germline V gene sequence: CDR1 GTSNPN, CDR2 SVGIG (reference sequence). V lost 1 base to trimming and J lost 0 bases, with 22 bases between them.

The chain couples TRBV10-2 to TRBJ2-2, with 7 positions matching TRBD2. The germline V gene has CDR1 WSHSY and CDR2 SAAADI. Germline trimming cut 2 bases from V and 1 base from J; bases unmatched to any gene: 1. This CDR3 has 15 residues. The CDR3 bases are TGCGCCAGCAGTGAGCTAGCGGTGAACACCGGGGAGCTGTTTTTT. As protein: CASSELAVNTGELFF.

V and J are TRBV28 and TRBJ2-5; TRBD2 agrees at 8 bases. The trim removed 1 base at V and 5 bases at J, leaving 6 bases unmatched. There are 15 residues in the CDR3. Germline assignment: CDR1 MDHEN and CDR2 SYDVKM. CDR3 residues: CASSLSGGGPETQYF. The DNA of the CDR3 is TGTGCCAGCAGTTTATCGGGGGGGGGTCCGGAGACCCAGTACTTC. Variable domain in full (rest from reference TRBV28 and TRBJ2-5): DVKVTQSSRYLVKRTGEKVFLECVQDMDHENMFWYRQDPGLGLRLIYFSYDVKMKEKGDIPEGYSVSREKKERFSLILESASTNQTSMYLCASSLSGGGPETQYFGPGTRLLVL.

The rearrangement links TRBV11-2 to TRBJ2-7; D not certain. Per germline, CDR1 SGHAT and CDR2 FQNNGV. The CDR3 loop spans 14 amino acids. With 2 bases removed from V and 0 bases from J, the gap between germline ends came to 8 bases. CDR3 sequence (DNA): TGTGCCAGCAGCTTAAGTACGAGCTCCTACGAGCAGTACTTC. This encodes CASSLSTSSYEQYF.

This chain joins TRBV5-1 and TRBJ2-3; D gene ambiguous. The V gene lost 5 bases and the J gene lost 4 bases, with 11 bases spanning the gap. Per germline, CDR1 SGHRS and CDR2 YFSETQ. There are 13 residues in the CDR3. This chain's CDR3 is CASRGVAADTQYF. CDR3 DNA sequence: TGCGCCAGCAGGGGTGTTGCTGCAGATACGCAGTATTTT. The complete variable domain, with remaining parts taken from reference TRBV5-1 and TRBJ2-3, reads KAGVTQTPRYLIKTRGQQVTLSCSPISGHRSVSWYQQTPGQGLQFLFEYFSETQRNKGNFPGRFSGRQFSNSRSEMNVSTLELGDSALYLCASRGVAADTQYFGPGTRLTVL.

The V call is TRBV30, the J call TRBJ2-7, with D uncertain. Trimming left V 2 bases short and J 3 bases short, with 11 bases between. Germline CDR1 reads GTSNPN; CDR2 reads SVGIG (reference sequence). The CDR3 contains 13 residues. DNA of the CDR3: TGTGCCTGGAGTCAATTAGCAGGCTACGAGCAGTACTTC. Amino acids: CAWSQLAGYEQYF.

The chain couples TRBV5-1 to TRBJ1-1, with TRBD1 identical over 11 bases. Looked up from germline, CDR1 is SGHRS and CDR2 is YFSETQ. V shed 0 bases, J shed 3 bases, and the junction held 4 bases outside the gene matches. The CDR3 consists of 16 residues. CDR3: CASSLGTGGVDTEAFF. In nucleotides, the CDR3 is TGCGCCAGCAGCTTGGGGACAGGGGGCGTCGACACTGAAGCTTTCTTT.

The CDR3 protein is CASSPGLANEKLFF. The CDR3 DNA follows: TGTGCCAGCAGCCCGGGACTGGCTAATGAAAAACTGTTTTTT. The chain joins TRBV5-6 to TRBJ1-4; D might be TRBD1 (5 bases). The CDR3 consists of 14 residues. Trimming left V 4 bases short and J 3 bases short, with 10 bases between. Germline CDR1 reads SGHDT; CDR2 reads YYEEEE.

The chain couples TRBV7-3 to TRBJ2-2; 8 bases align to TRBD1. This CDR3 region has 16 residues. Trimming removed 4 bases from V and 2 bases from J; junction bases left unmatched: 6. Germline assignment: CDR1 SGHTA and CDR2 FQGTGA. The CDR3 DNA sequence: TGTGCCAGCAGCTCTGGAGACAGGGGTAACACCGGGGAGCTGTTTTTT. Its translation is CASSSGDRGNTGELFF.

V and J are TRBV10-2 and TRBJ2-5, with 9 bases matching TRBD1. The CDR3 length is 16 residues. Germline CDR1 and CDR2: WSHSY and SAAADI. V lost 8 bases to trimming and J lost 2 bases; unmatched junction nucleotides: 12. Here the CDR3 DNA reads TGCGCCAGCGTAGTTTACAGGGGGCTCCTTCAAGAGACCCAGTACTTC. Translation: CASVVYRGLLQETQYF.

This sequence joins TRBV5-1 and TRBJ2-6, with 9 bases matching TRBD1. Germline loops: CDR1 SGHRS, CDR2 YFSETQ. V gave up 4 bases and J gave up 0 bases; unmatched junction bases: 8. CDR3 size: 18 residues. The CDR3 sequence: CASSREGTGYSGANVLTF. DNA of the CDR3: TGCGCCAGCAGCCGAGAAGGGACAGGGTACTCTGGGGCCAACGTCCTGACTTTC. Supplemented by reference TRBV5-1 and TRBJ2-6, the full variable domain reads KAGVTQTPRYLIKTRGQQVTLSCSPISGHRSVSWYQQTPGQGLQFLFEYFSETQRNKGNFPGRFSGRQFSNSRSEMNVSTLELGDSALYLCASSREGTGYSGANVLTFGAGSRLTVL.

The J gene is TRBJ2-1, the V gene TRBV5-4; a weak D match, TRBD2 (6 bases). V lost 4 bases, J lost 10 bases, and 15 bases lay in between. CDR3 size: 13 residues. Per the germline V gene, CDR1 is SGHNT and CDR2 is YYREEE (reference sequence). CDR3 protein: CASSPDYLAEQFF. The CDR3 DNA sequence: TGTGCCAGCAGCCCGGACTACCTGGCGGAGCAGTTCTTC.

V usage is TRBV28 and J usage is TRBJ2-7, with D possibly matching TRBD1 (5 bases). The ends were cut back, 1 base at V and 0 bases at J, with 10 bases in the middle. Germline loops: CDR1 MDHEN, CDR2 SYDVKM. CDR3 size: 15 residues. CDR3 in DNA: TGTGCCAGCAGTTTATCCAGGGTGGGCTCCTACGAGCAGTACTTC. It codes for CASSLSRVGSYEQYF. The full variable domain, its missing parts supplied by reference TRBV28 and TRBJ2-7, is DVKVTQSSRYLVKRTGEKVFLECVQDMDHENMFWYRQDPGLGLRLIYFSYDVKMKEKGDIPEGYSVSREKKERFSLILESASTNQTSMYLCASSLSRVGSYEQYFGPGTRLTVT.

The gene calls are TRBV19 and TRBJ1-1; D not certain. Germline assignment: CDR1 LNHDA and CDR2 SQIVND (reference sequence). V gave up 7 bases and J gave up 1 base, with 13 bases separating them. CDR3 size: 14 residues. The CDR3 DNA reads TGTGCCAGTAAGCGGGAGGGAGAGAACACTGAAGCTTTCTTT. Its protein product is CASKREGENTEAFF.

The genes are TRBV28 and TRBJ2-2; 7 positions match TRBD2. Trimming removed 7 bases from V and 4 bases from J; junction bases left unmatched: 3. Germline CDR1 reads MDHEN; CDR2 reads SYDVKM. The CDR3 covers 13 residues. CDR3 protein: CASIGGVTGELFF. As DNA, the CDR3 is TGTGCCAGCATTGGGGGGGTCACCGGGGAGCTGTTTTTT. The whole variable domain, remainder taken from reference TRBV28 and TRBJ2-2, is DVKVTQSSRYLVKRTGEKVFLECVQDMDHENMFWYRQDPGLGLRLIYFSYDVKMKEKGDIPEGYSVSREKKERFSLILESASTNQTSMYLCASIGGVTGELFFGEGSRLTVL.

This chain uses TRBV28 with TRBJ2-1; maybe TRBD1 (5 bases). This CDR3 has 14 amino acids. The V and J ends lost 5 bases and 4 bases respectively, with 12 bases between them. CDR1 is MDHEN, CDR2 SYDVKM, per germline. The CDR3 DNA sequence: TGTGCCAGCAGTCTCACCCCAGGGTACAATGAGCAGTTCTTC. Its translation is CASSLTPGYNEQFF.

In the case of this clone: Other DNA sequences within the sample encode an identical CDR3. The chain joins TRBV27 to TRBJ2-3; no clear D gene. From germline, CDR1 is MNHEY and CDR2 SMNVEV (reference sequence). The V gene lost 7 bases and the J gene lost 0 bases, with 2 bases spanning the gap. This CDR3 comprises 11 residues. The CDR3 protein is CASTSTDTQYF. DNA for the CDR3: TGTGCCAGCACGAGCACAGATACGCAGTATTTT.

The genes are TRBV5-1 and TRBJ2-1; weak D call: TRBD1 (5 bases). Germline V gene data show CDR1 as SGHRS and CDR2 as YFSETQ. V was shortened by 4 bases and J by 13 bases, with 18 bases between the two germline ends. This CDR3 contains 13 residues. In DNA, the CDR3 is TGCGCCAGCAGCCCAACAACAGGAAGGGCCCAGTTCTTC. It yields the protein CASSPTTGRAQFF.

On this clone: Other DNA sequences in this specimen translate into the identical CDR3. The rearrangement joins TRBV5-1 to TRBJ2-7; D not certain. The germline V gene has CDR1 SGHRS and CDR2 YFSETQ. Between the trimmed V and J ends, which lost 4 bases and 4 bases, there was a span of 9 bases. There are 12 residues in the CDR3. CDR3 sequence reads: CASSPDLYEQYF. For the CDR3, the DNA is TGCGCCAGCAGCCCGGACCTATACGAGCAGTACTTC.

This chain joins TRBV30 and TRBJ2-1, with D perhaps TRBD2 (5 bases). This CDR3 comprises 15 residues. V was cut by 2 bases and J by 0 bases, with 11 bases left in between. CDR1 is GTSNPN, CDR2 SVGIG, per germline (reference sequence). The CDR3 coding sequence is TGTGCCTGGAGTAAAGCGGCTATCTCCTACAATGAGCAGTTCTTC. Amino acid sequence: CAWSKAAISYNEQFF.

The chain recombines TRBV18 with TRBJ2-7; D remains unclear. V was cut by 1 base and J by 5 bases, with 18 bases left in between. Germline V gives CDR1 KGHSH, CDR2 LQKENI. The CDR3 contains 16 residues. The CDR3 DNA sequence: TGTGCCAGCTCACCACTACGGAGCCCGAGCGTCCACGAGCAGTACTTC. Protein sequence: CASSPLRSPSVHEQYF.

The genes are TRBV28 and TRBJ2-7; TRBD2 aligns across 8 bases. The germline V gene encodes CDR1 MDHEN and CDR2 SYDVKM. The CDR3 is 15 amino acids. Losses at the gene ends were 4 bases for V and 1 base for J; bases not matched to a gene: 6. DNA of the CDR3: TGTGCCAGCAGTTCCTCTAGCGGGTGGTCCTACGAGCAGTACTTC. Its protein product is CASSSSSGWSYEQYF. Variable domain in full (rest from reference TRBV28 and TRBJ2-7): DVKVTQSSRYLVKRTGEKVFLECVQDMDHENMFWYRQDPGLGLRLIYFSYDVKMKEKGDIPEGYSVSREKKERFSLILESASTNQTSMYLCASSSSSGWSYEQYFGPGTRLTVT.

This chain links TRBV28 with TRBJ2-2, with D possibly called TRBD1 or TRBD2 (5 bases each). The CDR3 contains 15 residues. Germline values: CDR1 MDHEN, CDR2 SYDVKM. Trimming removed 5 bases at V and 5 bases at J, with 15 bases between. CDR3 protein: CASSPGRTITGELFF. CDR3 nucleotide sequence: TGTGCCAGCAGTCCGGGACGGACGATTACCGGGGAGCTGTTTTTT.

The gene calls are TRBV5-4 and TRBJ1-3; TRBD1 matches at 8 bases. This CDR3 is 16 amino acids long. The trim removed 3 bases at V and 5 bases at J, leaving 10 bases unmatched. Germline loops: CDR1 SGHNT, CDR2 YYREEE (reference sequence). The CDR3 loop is CASSYADRGVRNTIYF. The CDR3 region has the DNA TGTGCCAGCAGCTACGCCGACAGGGGTGTTAGAAACACCATATATTTT.

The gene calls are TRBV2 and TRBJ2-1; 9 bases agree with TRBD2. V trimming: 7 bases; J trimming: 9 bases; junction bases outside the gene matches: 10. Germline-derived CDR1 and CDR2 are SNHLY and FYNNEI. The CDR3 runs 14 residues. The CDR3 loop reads CASNPGLAVFEQFF. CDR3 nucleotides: TGTGCCAGCAACCCGGGACTAGCAGTTTTTGAGCAGTTCTTC.

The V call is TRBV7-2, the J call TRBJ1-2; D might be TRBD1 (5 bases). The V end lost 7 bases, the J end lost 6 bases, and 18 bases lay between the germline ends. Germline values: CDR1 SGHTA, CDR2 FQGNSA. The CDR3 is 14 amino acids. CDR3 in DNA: TGTGCCAGCACCCTAAGGAGGCAGGGTGATGGCTACACCTTC. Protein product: CASTLRRQGDGYTF.

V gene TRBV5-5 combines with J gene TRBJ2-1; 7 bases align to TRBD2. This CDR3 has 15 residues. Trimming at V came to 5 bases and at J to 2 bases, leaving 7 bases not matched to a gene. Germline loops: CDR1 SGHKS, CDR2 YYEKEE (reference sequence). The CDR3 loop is CASSIAGPTYNEQFF. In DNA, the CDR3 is TGTGCCAGCAGTATAGCGGGCCCGACCTACAATGAGCAGTTCTTC.